This paragraph covers one T cell receptor (beta chain) sequence. The record originates from a study of OX40 agonist ivuxolimab in advanced cancers. Study-level information: Dose-escalation patients' cancers were hepatocellular carcinoma, melanoma, renal cell or head and neck cancer. One patient with hepatocellular carcinoma and two with cutaneous melanoma, three in all, had partial responses.

TCRdb's table, derived via immunoSEQ multiplex PCR, lists solely in-frame clones and lacks some. The sample lists 72,000 or so clones; 87% were seen once. Trimming stripped 0 bases from V and 5 bases from J, with 7 bases between. The germline gives CDR1 SEHNR, CDR2 FQNEAQ (reference sequence). CDR3 length equals 13 residues. The material was CD4+ or CD8+ T cells sorted from blood, obtained in a trial of the OX40 agonist ivuxolimab. The source is an adult with an advanced solid tumor such as melanoma, head and neck, liver or kidney cancer. The chain couples TRBV7-9 to TRBJ2-5; D unclear. The DNA for the CDR3 is TGTGCCAGCAGCTTAGCGGGTGGCGAGACCCAGTACTTC. Translated: CASSLAGGETQYF.